The clone carrying this TCR beta chain appeared a few times. What it recognizes is unknown. Amplification by 5'RACE using constant-segment primers produced TCR alpha and TCR beta cDNA libraries that carried sample barcodes and UMIs. TCRdb analysed the 5' RACE reads with MiXCR anew, one entry per CDR3 protein. The table has a few hundred thousand distinct CDR3 sequences, 20% to 25% seen once. The sample belongs to a study of T-cell memory formation after mild COVID-19. Study overall: The study found TCR clusters largely donor specific.

Study results and caveats: Day 15 to 85 contractors were CD4/CD8 balanced; later expanders leaned CD4+.

V was pared by 6 bases and J by 8 bases, with 23 bases between. The CDR3 is 16 residues long. The origin of this receptor is an adult woman who had mild COVID-19 (a few samples of this study predate the infection). Cell type and time point are not known. The chain joins TRBV12-3 or TRBV12-4 to TRBJ2-1; the D gene is possibly TRBD2 (5 bases). Sample: PBMCs or a T cell subset sorted from them (not recorded which). CDR3 amino acids: CASSPGSPITFDEQFF. DNA of the CDR3: TGTGCCAGCAGCCCTGGGAGCCCAATAACGTTTGATGAGCAGTTCTTC.